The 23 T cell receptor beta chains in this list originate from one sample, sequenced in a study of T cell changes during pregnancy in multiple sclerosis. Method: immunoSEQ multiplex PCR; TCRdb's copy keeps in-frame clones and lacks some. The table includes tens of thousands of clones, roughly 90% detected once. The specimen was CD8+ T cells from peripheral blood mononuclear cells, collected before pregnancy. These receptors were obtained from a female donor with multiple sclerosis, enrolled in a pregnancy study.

The CDR3 sequence is CASSRDSTGEQYF. The DNA for the CDR3 is TGTGCCAGCTCAAGGGACAGTACGGGCGAGCAGTACTTC. The V and J genes are TRBV18 and TRBJ2-7, with 7 bases identical to TRBD1. CDR1 is KGHSH, CDR2 LQKENI, per germline. The junction had 7 bases not matched to a gene; V was cut back by 5 bases and J by 6 bases. CDR3 length equals 13 residues.

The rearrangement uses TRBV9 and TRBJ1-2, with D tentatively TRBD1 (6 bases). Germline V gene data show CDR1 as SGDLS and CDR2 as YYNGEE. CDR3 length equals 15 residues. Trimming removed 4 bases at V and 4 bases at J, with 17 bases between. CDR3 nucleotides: TGTGCCAGCAGCCCCGTGGTAACAGGGCTCTATGGCTACACCTTC. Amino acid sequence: CASSPVVTGLYGYTF.

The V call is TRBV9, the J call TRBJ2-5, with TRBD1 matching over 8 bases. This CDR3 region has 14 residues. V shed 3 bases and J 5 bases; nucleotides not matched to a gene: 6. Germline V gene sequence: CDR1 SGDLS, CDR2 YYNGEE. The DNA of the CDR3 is TGTGCCAGCAGCGGGGGACAGGCAGGGGAGACCCAGTACTTC. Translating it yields CASSGGQAGETQYF.

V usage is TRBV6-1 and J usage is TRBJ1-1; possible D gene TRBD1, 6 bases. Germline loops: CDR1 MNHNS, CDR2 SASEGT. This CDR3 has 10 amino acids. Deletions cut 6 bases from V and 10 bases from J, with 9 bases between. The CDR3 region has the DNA TGTGCCAGCAGCACAGGGCTAGCTTTCTTT. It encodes CASSTGLAFF.

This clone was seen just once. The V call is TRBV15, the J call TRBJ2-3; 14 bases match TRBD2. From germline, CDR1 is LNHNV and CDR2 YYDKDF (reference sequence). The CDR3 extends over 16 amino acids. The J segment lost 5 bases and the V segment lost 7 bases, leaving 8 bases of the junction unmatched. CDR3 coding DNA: TGTGCCACCACCCCGACTAGCGGGGGGGCGGGAGATACGCAGTATTTT. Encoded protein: CATTPTSGGAGDTQYF.

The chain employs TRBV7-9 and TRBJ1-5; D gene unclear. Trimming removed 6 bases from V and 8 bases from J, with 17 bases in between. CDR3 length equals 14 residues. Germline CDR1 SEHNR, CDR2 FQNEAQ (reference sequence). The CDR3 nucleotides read TGTGCCAGCAGTCTCCCCGGAGGAATAGAGCCCCAGCATTTT. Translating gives CASSLPGGIEPQHF.

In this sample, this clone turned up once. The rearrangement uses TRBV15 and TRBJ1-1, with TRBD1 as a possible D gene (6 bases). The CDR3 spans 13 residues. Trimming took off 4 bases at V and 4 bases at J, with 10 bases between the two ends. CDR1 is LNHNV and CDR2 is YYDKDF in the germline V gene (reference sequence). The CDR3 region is CATSKQGPTEAFF. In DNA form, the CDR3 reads TGTGCCACCAGCAAACAGGGCCCCACTGAAGCTTTCTTT.

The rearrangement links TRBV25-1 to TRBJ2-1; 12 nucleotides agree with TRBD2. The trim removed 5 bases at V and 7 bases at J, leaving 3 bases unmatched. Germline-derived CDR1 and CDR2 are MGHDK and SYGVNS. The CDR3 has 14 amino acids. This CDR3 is CASSRLAGGNEQFF. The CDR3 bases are TGTGCCAGCAGTCGGCTAGCGGGGGGGAATGAGCAGTTCTTC.

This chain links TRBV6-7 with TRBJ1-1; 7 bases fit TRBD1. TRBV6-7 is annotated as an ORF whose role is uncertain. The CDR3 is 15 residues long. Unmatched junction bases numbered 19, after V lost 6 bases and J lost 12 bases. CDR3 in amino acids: CASSPMEGADARTFF. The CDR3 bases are TGTGCCAGCAGCCCTATGGAGGGGGCCGACGCGAGAACTTTCTTT.

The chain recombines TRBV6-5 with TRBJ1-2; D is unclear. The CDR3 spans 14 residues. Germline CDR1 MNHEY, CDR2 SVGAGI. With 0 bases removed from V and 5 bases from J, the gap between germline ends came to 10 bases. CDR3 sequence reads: CASSYSEETYGYTF. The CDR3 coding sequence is TGTGCCAGCAGTTACTCAGAGGAAACTTATGGCTACACCTTC.

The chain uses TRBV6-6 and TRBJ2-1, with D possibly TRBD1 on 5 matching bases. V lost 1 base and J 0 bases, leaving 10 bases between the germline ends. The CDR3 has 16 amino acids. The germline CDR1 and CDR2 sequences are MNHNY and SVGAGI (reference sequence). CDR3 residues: CASSYYPQGSYNEQFF. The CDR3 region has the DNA TGTGCCAGCAGTTACTACCCCCAGGGCTCCTACAATGAGCAGTTCTTC.

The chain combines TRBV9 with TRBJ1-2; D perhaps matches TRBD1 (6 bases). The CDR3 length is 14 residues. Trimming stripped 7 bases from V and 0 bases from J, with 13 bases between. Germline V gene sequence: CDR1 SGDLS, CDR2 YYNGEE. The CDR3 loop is CASHSTGSNYGYTF. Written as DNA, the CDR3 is TGTGCCAGCCACTCGACAGGTTCTAACTATGGCTACACCTTC.

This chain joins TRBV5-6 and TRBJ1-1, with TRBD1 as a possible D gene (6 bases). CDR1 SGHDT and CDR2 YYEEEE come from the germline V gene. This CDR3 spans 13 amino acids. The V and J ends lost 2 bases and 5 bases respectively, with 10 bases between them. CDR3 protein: CASSFGGATEAFF. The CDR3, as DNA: TGTGCCAGCAGCTTTGGGGGGGCTACTGAAGCTTTCTTT. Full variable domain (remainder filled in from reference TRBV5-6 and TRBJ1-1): DAGVTQSPTHLIKTRGQQVTLRCSPKSGHDTVSWYQQALGQGPQFIFQYYEEEERQRGNFPDRFSGHQFPNYSSELNVNALLLGDSALYLCASSFGGATEAFFGQGTRLTVV.

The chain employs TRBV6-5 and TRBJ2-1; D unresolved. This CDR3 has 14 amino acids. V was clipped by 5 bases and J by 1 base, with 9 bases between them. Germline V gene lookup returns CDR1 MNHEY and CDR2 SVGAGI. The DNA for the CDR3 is TGTGCCAGCAGTCTTTCTAGTTCCTACAATGAGCAGTTCTTC. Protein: CASSLSSSYNEQFF.

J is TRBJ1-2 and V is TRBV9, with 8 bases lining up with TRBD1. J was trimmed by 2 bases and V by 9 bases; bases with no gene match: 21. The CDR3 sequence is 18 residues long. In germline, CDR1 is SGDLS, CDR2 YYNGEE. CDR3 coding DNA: TGTGCCACCTCGACTGGGGGGGACAGGATACGTCGGAACTATGGCTACACCTTC. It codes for CATSTGGDRIRRNYGYTF.

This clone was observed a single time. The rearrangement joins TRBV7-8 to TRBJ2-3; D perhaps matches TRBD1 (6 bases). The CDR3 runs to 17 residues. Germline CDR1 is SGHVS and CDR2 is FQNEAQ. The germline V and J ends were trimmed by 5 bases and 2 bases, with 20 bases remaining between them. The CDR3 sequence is CASSRRRTDGVTDTQYF. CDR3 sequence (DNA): TGTGCCAGCAGCCGACGGCGGACAGACGGGGTCACAGATACGCAGTATTTT.

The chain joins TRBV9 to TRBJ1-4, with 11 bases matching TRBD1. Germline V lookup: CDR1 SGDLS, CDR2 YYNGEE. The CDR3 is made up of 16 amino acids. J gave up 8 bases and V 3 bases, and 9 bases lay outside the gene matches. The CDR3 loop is CASSEGGQGGEEKLFF. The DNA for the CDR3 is TGTGCCAGCAGCGAGGGGGGACAGGGGGGTGAGGAAAAACTGTTTTTT.

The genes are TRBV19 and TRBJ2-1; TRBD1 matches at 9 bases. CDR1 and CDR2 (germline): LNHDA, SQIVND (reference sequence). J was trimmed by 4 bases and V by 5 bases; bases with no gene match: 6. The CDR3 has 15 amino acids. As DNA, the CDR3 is TGTGCCAGTAGTGATCCGGGACAGGGATACAATGAGCAGTTCTTC. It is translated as CASSDPGQGYNEQFF.

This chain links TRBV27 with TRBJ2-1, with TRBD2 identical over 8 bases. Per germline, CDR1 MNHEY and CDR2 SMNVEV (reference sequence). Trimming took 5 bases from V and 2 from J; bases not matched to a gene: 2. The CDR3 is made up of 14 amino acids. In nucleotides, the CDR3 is TGTGCCAGCAGTCCCGGGGGGGCCTACAATGAGCAGTTCTTC. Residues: CASSPGGAYNEQFF.

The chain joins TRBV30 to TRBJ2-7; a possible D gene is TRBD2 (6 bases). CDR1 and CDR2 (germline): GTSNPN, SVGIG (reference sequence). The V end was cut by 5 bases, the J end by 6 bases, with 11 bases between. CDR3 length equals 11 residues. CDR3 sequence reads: CAWSEGGEQYF. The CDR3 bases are TGTGCCTGGTCTGAGGGAGGCGAGCAGTACTTC.

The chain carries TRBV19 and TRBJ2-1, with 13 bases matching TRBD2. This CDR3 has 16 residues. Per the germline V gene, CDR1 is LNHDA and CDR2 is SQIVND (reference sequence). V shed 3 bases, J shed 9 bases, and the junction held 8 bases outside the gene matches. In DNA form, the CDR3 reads TGTGCCAGTAGTATCACAACTAGCGGGGGGGCCATTGAGCAGTTCTTC. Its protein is CASSITTSGGAIEQFF. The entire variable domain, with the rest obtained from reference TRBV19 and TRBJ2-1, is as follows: DGGITQSPKYLFRKEGQNVTLSCEQNLNHDAMYWYRQDPGQGLRLIYYSQIVNDFQKGDIAEGYSVSREKKESFPLTVTSAQKNPTAFYLCASSITTSGGAIEQFFGPGTRLTVL.

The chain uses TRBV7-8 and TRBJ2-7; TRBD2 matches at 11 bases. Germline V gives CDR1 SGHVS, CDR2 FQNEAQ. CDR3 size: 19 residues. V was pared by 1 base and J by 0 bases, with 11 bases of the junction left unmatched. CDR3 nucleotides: TGTGCCAGCAGCTTAGAGCTAGCGGGGGGAACTCTAGACTCCTACGAGCAGTACTTC. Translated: CASSLELAGGTLDSYEQYF.

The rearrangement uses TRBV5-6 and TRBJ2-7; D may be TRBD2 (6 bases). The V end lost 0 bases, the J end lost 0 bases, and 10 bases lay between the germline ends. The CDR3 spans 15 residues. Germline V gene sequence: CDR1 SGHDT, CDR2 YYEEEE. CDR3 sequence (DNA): TGTGCCAGCAGCTTGGGGGGGGTGCACTCCTACGAGCAGTACTTC. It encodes CASSLGGVHSYEQYF.